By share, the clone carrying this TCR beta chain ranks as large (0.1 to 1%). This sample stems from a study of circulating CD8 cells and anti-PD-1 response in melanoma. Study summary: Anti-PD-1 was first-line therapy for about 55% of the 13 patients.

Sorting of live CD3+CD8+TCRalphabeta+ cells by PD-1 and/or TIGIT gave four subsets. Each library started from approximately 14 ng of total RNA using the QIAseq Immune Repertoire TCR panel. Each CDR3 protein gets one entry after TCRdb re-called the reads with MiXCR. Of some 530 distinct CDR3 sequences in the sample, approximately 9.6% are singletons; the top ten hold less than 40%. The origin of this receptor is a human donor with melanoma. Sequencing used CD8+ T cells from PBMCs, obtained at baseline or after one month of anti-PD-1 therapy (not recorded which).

The CDR3, as DNA: TGTGCCAGCAGTAAACCGAACTCTGGGGCCAACGTCCTGACTTTC. Encoded protein: CASSKPNSGANVLTF. The chain recombines TRBV2 with TRBJ2-6; D is ambiguous. CDR3 length equals 15 residues. V lost 5 bases, J lost 0 bases, and 8 bases lay in between. Germline CDR1 is SNHLY and CDR2 is FYNNEI.